The 26 T cell receptor beta chains in this list originate from one sample, sequenced in a study of vaccination and CD4 T cells after COVID-19 (dated 2022 in TCRdb). The sample's time point label, in plain terms: late sampling 161 to 241 days after vaccination in a few convalescent patients. What the treatment or condition label conveys for this sample: roughly 11-day PBMC culture with coronavirus spike peptide pools or control peptides (ViraFEST assay). These TCRs' antigens remain unknown. The method was PCR. The sequencer listed for this sample is Illumina iSeq 100. TCR sequencing of DNA from cultured CD4+ T cells used the Oncomine TCR Beta short-read assay at the Johns Hopkins FTIC core. TCRdb itself trimmed the public reads at Q25 with fastp, ran MiXCR and retained productive beta chains. Identical CDR3 protein sequences are pooled into one entry, listed with their most common genes and DNA. The sample contains 15,000 to 20,000 distinct CDR3 sequences, roughly 49% of them found a single time. Together, the top ten hold approximately 22% of the sample.

Sequenced here: CD4+ T cells from blood, cultured in vitro, sampled about 7 months after SARS-CoV-2 vaccination. Receptors originate from a human donor who had recovered from COVID-19.

This clonotype is large within its sample. The V and J genes are TRBV19 and TRBJ1-5; D not resolved. The V end lost 3 bases, the J end lost 4 bases, and 13 bases lay between the germline ends. CDR3 length equals 15 residues. Germline CDR1 reads LNHDA; CDR2 reads SQIVND (reference sequence). The CDR3 here is CASSIVESMNQPQHF. In DNA, the CDR3 is TGTGCCAGTAGTATCGTGGAAAGTATGAATCAGCCCCAGCATTTT. Full variable domain (rest looked up from reference TRBV19 and TRBJ1-5): DGGITQSPKYLFRKEGQNVTLSCEQNLNHDAMYWYRQDPGQGLRLIYYSQIVNDFQKGDIAEGYSVSREKKESFPLTVTSAQKNPTAFYLCASSIVESMNQPQHFGDGTRLSIL.

CDR3 nucleotides: TGTGCCAGCACCAGGATAGCGGGAGAGGTCGAGCAGTACTTC. Its translation is CASTRIAGEVEQYF. The chain joins TRBV6-1 to TRBJ2-7; TRBD2 matches at 9 bases. The CDR3 is 14 amino acids. J lost 6 bases, V lost 7 bases, and 10 bases had no gene match. The germline gives CDR1 MNHNS, CDR2 SASEGT.

In DNA form, the CDR3 reads TGTGCCAGCAGTTTAAGACAGGGGAGCAATCAGCCCCAGCATTTT. Encoded protein: CASSLRQGSNQPQHF. The chain employs TRBV28 and TRBJ1-5; TRBD1 aligns across 8 bases. The CDR3 is 15 amino acids. CDR1 MDHEN and CDR2 SYDVKM come from the germline V gene. V shed 2 bases and J 1 base; nucleotides not matched to a gene: 1.

V and J are TRBV6-4 and TRBJ2-2; D remains unclear. There are 15 residues in the CDR3. CDR1 MRHNA and CDR2 SNTAGT come from the germline V gene. Trimming pared 0 bases from V and 1 base from J, leaving 6 bases between. CDR3 residues: CASSDSDQNTGELFF. CDR3 in DNA: TGTGCCAGCAGTGACTCAGATCAGAACACCGGGGAGCTGTTTTTT.

This clonotype has more than one count but fewer than ten. V is TRBV19 and J is TRBJ1-1, with D unresolved. Trimming took off 6 bases at V and 5 bases at J, with 16 bases between the two ends. The CDR3 length is 14 residues. CDR1 LNHDA and CDR2 SQIVND come from the germline V gene (reference sequence). The CDR3 spells CASSAVVAVTEAFF. The CDR3 DNA reads as TGTGCCAGTAGCGCTGTAGTAGCGGTTACTGAAGCTTTCTTT.

The chain couples TRBV20-1 to TRBJ2-2; 7 bases fit TRBD2. This CDR3 comprises 14 residues. V shed 6 bases, J shed 0 bases, and the junction held 4 bases outside the gene matches. Germline V gene lookup returns CDR1 DFQATT and CDR2 SNEGSKA (reference sequence). The CDR3 loop is CSARSGTNTGELFF. In DNA form, the CDR3 reads TGCAGTGCCCGCAGCGGGACGAACACCGGGGAGCTGTTTTTT.

The genes are TRBV20-1 and TRBJ1-2; D is ambiguous. Trimming pared 0 bases from V and 3 bases from J, leaving 14 bases between. CDR1 is DFQATT, CDR2 SNEGSKA, per germline (reference sequence). The CDR3 sequence is 15 residues long. For the CDR3, the DNA is TGCAGTGCTAGAGAGCCAGGATCCCTTGACTATGGCTACACCTTC. It is translated as CSAREPGSLDYGYTF.

The genes are TRBV20-1 and TRBJ1-4, with 7 bases that match TRBD1. V was clipped by 3 bases and J by 5 bases; unmatched bases: 6. This CDR3 spans 14 amino acids. Germline assignment: CDR1 DFQATT and CDR2 SNEGSKA (reference sequence). CDR3 coding DNA: TGCAGTGCTAGTTTGACAGGGCGGAATGAAAAACTGTTTTTT. It is translated as CSASLTGRNEKLFF.

The rearrangement joins TRBV7-6 to TRBJ2-1, with D perhaps TRBD2 (6 bases). This CDR3 contains 15 residues. V lost 1 base and J lost 8, with 15 bases in between. Germline V CDR1 and CDR2: SGHVS, FNYEAQ. The CDR3 coding sequence is TGTGCCAGCAGCTTAGGCGGGGTGAGGGGCGATGAGCAGTTCTTC. This encodes CASSLGGVRGDEQFF.

CDR3 sequence reads: CASSLFGVNQPQHF. In DNA, the CDR3 is TGTGCCAGCAGCTTATTCGGGGTCAATCAGCCCCAGCATTTT. The chain joins TRBV7-2 to TRBJ1-5; D call uncertain. The germline CDR1 and CDR2 sequences are SGHTA and FQGNSA. V was shortened by 2 bases and J by 3 bases, with 8 bases between the two germline ends. The length of the CDR3 is 14 residues.

This sequence joins TRBV2 and TRBJ1-2; no definite D call. CDR3 size: 14 residues. With 2 bases removed from V and 6 bases from J, the gap between germline ends came to 13 bases. Germline CDR1 and CDR2: SNHLY and FYNNEI. CDR3: CASSEWTGGDGYTF. The CDR3 DNA follows: TGTGCCAGCAGTGAATGGACGGGTGGTGATGGCTACACCTTC.

The V call is TRBV20-1, the J call TRBJ1-5; 9 bases line up with TRBD1. Trimming at V came to 5 bases and at J to 6 bases, leaving 17 bases not matched to a gene. The CDR3 extends over 17 amino acids. The germline CDR1 and CDR2 sequences are DFQATT and SNEGSKA (reference sequence). The CDR3 region is CSAGLPGQGIRAQPQHF. The CDR3 DNA reads as TGCAGTGCTGGACTCCCGGGACAGGGAATAAGGGCTCAGCCCCAGCATTTT.

The chain links TRBV7-3 to TRBJ2-1, with a weak D call TRBD1 (7 bases). The CDR3 has 15 amino acids. The germline V gene encodes CDR1 SGHTA and CDR2 FQGTGA. Trimming shortened V by 5 bases and J by 5 bases, and 16 bases separated the two germline ends. Written as DNA, the CDR3 is TGTGCCAGCAGCCCCCAGGGGGGTCACAACAATGAGCAGTTCTTC. Translation gives CASSPQGGHNNEQFF.

V is TRBV4-1 and J is TRBJ1-2; weak D call: TRBD1 (6 bases). The V gene lost 1 base and the J gene lost 4 bases, with 13 bases spanning the gap. Looked up from germline, CDR1 is MGHRA and CDR2 is YSYEKL. The CDR3 has 15 amino acids. The DNA for the CDR3 is TGCGCCAGCAGCCAAGTTTTAGGACAGAGCTATGGCTACACCTTC. Encoded protein: CASSQVLGQSYGYTF.

The CDR3, as DNA: TGTGCCACCAGCAGTGGGGGGTCCTATCAGCCCCAGCATTTT. This codes for CATSSGGSYQPQHF. The rearrangement links TRBV15 to TRBJ1-5; maybe TRBD1 (5 bases). This CDR3 spans 14 amino acids. Trimming stripped 3 bases from V and 5 bases from J, with 11 bases between. Germline V gene sequence: CDR1 LNHNV, CDR2 YYDKDF (reference sequence).

This clonotype has only a few counts. This sequence joins TRBV2 and TRBJ2-5; perhaps TRBD1 as D (6 bases). Germline V gene lookup returns CDR1 SNHLY and CDR2 FYNNEI. This CDR3 is 15 amino acids long. Trimming cost V 4 bases and J 2 bases, with 14 bases left between them. The CDR3: CASSVQVTGQETQYF. Written as DNA, the CDR3 is TGTGCCAGCAGTGTGCAGGTTACAGGGCAAGAGACCCAGTACTTC.

J is TRBJ2-5 and V is TRBV4-2; 14 bases are shared with TRBD2. Germline V CDR1 and CDR2: LGHNA, YNFKEQ. This CDR3 comprises 18 residues. The ends lost 4 bases at V and 0 bases at J; junction bases unmatched: 7. In DNA, the CDR3 is TGTGCCAGCAGCCGAAGACTAGCGGGAGGGGTTTACCAAGAGACCCAGTACTTC. Translated: CASSRRLAGGVYQETQYF.

The chain employs TRBV15 and TRBJ1-2; D is ambiguous. The CDR3 is 14 residues long. V lost 0 bases and J 1 base, leaving 6 bases between the germline ends. Germline V gene lookup returns CDR1 LNHNV and CDR2 YYDKDF (reference sequence). The CDR3 is CATSRDLLNYGYTF. The DNA for the CDR3 is TGTGCCACCAGCAGAGATCTCCTTAACTATGGCTACACCTTC.

The rearrangement joins TRBV6-1 to TRBJ1-6; D may be TRBD1 (5 bases). CDR1 and CDR2 (germline): MNHNS, SASEGT. Trimming shortened V by 6 bases and J by 7 bases, and 19 bases separated the two germline ends. The CDR3 runs 16 residues. The CDR3 coding sequence is TGTGCCAGCAGCTCCCTTTGGAGGGGATGGAATTCACCCCTCCACTTT. Its protein is CASSSLWRGWNSPLHF.

There are a few counts of this clonotype. This chain connects TRBV20-1 to TRBJ1-1; D is unclear. V was shortened by 4 bases and J by 0 bases, with 12 bases between the two germline ends. CDR1 is DFQATT and CDR2 is SNEGSKA in the germline V gene (reference sequence). This CDR3 contains 14 residues. The CDR3 DNA sequence: TGCAGTGCTAACCGAGGGAACATGAACACTGAAGCTTTCTTT. This sequence encodes CSANRGNMNTEAFF.

By its share, this clonotype is medium-sized. The chain recombines TRBV5-5 with TRBJ1-2; D gene uncertain. The CDR3 sequence is 14 residues long. V was clipped by 4 bases and J by 3 bases, with 13 bases between them. Germline loops: CDR1 SGHKS, CDR2 YYEKEE (reference sequence). This chain's CDR3 is CASSEDGIYYGYTF. The CDR3 region has the DNA TGTGCCAGCAGCGAGGACGGAATCTACTATGGCTACACCTTC.

The CDR3 is CASSQDRVGEAFF. The CDR3 DNA is TGTGCCAGTAGCCAGGACAGGGTTGGTGAAGCTTTCTTT. The chain recombines TRBV19 with TRBJ1-1, with 8 bases lining up with TRBD1. J gave up 7 bases and V 6 bases, and 7 bases lay outside the gene matches. Looked up from germline, CDR1 is LNHDA and CDR2 is SQIVND (reference sequence). The CDR3 is 13 amino acids.

V and J are TRBV2 and TRBJ2-2; no clear D. This CDR3 contains 15 residues. The germline V gene has CDR1 SNHLY and CDR2 FYNNEI. The V end lost 4 bases, the J end lost 4 bases, and 13 bases lay between the germline ends. The CDR3 DNA follows: TGTGCCAGCAGTGCTACTGTGTGGGGCACCGGGGAGCTGTTTTTT. Translation gives CASSATVWGTGELFF.

The chain employs TRBV19 and TRBJ1-6; TRBD1 agrees at 7 bases. The germline CDR1 and CDR2 sequences are LNHDA and SQIVND (reference sequence). The junction had 8 bases not matched to a gene; V was cut back by 10 bases and J by 5 bases. This CDR3 region has 14 residues. The CDR3 here is CATRGGGDNSPLHF. The CDR3 bases are TGTGCCACCAGGGGGGGGGGAGATAATTCACCCCTCCACTTT.

The chain carries TRBV7-9 and TRBJ2-5, with D uncertain. The length of the CDR3 is 13 residues. Trimming took 3 bases from V and 2 from J, leaving 7 bases between them. The germline CDR1 and CDR2 sequences are SEHNR and FQNEAQ (reference sequence). As DNA, the CDR3 is TGTGCCAGCAGCTTCGATTTTCAAGAGACCCAGTACTTC. Protein product: CASSFDFQETQYF.

There are a few counts of this clonotype. The chain couples TRBV28 to TRBJ2-3, with 7 bases fitting TRBD2. The germline V gene has CDR1 MDHEN and CDR2 SYDVKM. CDR3 length: 16 residues. V trimming: 6 bases; J trimming: 1 base; junction bases outside the gene matches: 10. The CDR3 nucleotides are TGTGCCAGCAGAGGCCTGAGGCTAGCGGGCACAGATACGCAGTATTTT. Its protein product is CASRGLRLAGTDTQYF.